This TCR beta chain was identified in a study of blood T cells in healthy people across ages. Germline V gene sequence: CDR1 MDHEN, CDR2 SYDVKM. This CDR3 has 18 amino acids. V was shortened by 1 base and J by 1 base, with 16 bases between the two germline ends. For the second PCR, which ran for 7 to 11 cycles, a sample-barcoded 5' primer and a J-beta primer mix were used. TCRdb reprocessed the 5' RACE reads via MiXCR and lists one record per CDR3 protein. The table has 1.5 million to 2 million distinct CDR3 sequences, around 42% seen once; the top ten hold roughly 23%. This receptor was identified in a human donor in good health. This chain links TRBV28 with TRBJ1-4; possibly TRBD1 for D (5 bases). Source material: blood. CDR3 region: CASSLYSGFGETNEKLFF. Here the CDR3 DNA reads TGTGCCAGCAGTTTATATTCAGGGTTCGGGGAAACTAATGAAAAACTGTTTTTT.